A single sample is the source of the 14 T cell receptor beta chains below, sequenced in a study of OX40 agonist ivuxolimab in advanced cancers. Assay: immunoSEQ multiplex PCR; the TCRdb copy retains only in-frame clones and omits some. The repertoire has under 150 clones, about 70% of them found once; the top ten carry 46%. This material consisted of CD4+ or CD8+ T cells sorted from blood, taken in a trial of the OX40 agonist ivuxolimab. The receptors come from an adult with an advanced solid tumor such as melanoma, head and neck, liver or kidney cancer.

This clone has only a few counts. The rearrangement links TRBV6-8 to TRBJ1-1; D perhaps matches TRBD1 (6 bases). V lost 2 bases and J 7 bases, leaving 17 bases between the germline ends. CDR3 length: 15 amino acids. The germline gives CDR1 MNHGY, CDR2 SAAAGT. The CDR3 region has the DNA TGTGCCAGCAGTTACGGCTCGGGACAAAAATATGAAGCTTTCTTT. This gives the protein CASSYGSGQKYEAFF.

The chain recombines TRBV11-3 with TRBJ2-5; TRBD2 matches 12 bases. The CDR3 length is 16 residues. V lost 2 bases to trimming and J lost 6 bases; unmatched junction nucleotides: 7. Germline assignment: CDR1 SGHNT and CDR2 YENEEA. CDR3 in DNA: TGTGCCAGCAGCTTACCTAGCGGGGGGGCCGAAAAGACCCAGTACTTC. Its translation: CASSLPSGGAEKTQYF. Looking up the rest from reference TRBV11-3 and TRBJ2-5 gives the full variable domain: EAGVVQSPRYKIIEKKQPVAFWCNPISGHNTLYWYLQNLGQGPELLIRYENEEAVDDSQLPKDRFSAERLKGVDSTLKIQPAELGDSAVYLCASSLPSGGAEKTQYFGPGTRLLVL.

This chain joins TRBV6-8 and TRBJ2-1; 7 bases agree with TRBD1. The CDR3 runs 14 residues. J lost 7 bases, V lost 4 bases, and 7 bases had no gene match. Germline CDR1 and CDR2: MNHGY and SAAAGT. CDR3 loop: CASSSKIQGNEQFF. CDR3 coding DNA: TGTGCCAGCAGTTCAAAAATACAGGGGAATGAGCAGTTCTTC.

The J gene is TRBJ2-2, the V gene TRBV25-1, with TRBD2 matching over 15 bases. CDR3 length: 17 amino acids. Germline V gene lookup returns CDR1 MGHDK and CDR2 SYGVNS. J lost 7 bases, V lost 5 bases, and 8 bases had no gene match. This CDR3 is CASSLPGLAGGGGELFF. In DNA, the CDR3 is TGTGCCAGCAGTCTTCCGGGACTAGCGGGAGGTGGCGGGGAGCTGTTTTTT. The full variable domain, completed using reference TRBV25-1 and TRBJ2-2, is EADIYQTPRYLVIGTGKKITLECSQTMGHDKMYWYQQDPGMELHLIHYSYGVNSTEKGDLSSESTVSRIRTEHFPLTLESARPSHTSQYLCASSLPGLAGGGGELFFGEGSRLTVL.

The chain recombines TRBV16 with TRBJ2-7, with D unresolved. Trimming removed 2 bases at V and 3 bases at J, with 11 bases between. This CDR3 contains 14 residues. In germline, CDR1 is KGHSY, CDR2 FQNENV. The CDR3 spells CASSQGIQRYEQYF. The DNA of the CDR3 is TGTGCCAGCAGCCAAGGAATTCAACGCTACGAGCAGTACTTC.

This clone was observed a handful of times. One end of the junction does not line up with germline, which may come from a read error. The J gene is TRBJ1-1, the V gene TRBV6-8, with a weak D call TRBD1 (6 bases). The CDR3 runs 13 residues. Germline CDR1 reads MNHGY; CDR2 reads SAAAGT. CDR3 sequence reads: CAISAAGDTEAFF. CDR3 sequence (DNA): TGTGCCATCAGTGCAGCAGGGGACACTGAAGCTTTCTTT.

The genes are TRBV6-8 and TRBJ2-2; TRBD2 is a possible D gene (6 bases). From germline, CDR1 is MNHGY and CDR2 SAAAGT. CDR3 length equals 14 residues. V was shortened by 6 bases and J by 4 bases, with 12 bases between the two germline ends. In DNA form, the CDR3 reads TGTGCCAGCAGCCTCACTAGCAGCACCGGGGAGCTGTTTTTT. As protein: CASSLTSSTGELFF.

V and J are TRBV6-7 and TRBJ1-6; D is undetermined. TRBV6-7 is sorted into the ORF group, with uncertain function. V lost 0 bases to trimming and J lost 4 bases, with 19 bases between them. The CDR3 is 19 residues long. The CDR3 region has the DNA TGTGCCAGCAGTTACTCTGGCCTGCCAACGCTTCCATATAATTCACCCCTCCACTTT. Translated, it gives CASSYSGLPTLPYNSPLHF.

CDR3 DNA: TGTGCCAGCGGACCTGCAACTAATGAAAAACTGTTTTTT. Translating it yields CASGPATNEKLFF. The chain carries TRBV28 and TRBJ1-4; D remains ambiguous. This CDR3 contains 13 residues. Trimming shortened V by 8 bases and J by 0 bases, and 7 bases separated the two germline ends. Germline V gene data show CDR1 as MDHEN and CDR2 as SYDVKM.

This sequence joins TRBV19 and TRBJ2-2; TRBD2 matches at 11 bases. This CDR3 spans 16 amino acids. CDR1 is LNHDA and CDR2 is SQIVND in the germline V gene (reference sequence). With V trimmed by 5 bases and J by 8 bases, 10 bases remained unmatched. This CDR3 reads CASSPSGTSGSGELFF. DNA for the CDR3: TGTGCCAGTAGTCCCTCCGGGACTAGCGGATCTGGGGAGCTGTTTTTT.

The V and J genes are TRBV4-2 and TRBJ2-7, with 7 positions matching TRBD1. The CDR3 is 13 amino acids. CDR1 and CDR2 (germline): LGHNA, YNFKEQ. J was trimmed by 3 bases and V by 5 bases; bases with no gene match: 4. In DNA form, the CDR3 reads TGTGCCAGCAGCAAAGGACAGGTCTACGAGCAGTACTTC. Its translation: CASSKGQVYEQYF.

The V gene is TRBV11-3, the J gene TRBJ2-2, with 9 nucleotides matching TRBD1. The junction had 8 bases not matched to a gene; V was cut back by 6 bases and J by 6 bases. The CDR3 sequence is 15 residues long. Germline CDR1 SGHNT, CDR2 YENEEA. CDR3 protein: CASRSGTGLSGELFF. CDR3 coding DNA: TGTGCCAGCAGGTCCGGGACAGGGCTCTCCGGGGAGCTGTTTTTT.

Relative to its sample, this clone is hyperexpanded. V usage is TRBV11-3 and J usage is TRBJ2-1; D not certain. CDR3 size: 15 residues. Trimming stripped 1 base from V and 2 bases from J, with 9 bases between. CDR1 and CDR2 (germline): SGHNT, YENEEA. CDR3 region: CASSLGLTTYNEQFF. CDR3 DNA sequence: TGTGCCAGCAGCTTAGGGCTAACTACCTACAATGAGCAGTTCTTC.

This chain uses TRBV11-3 with TRBJ1-3; D ambiguous. This CDR3 has 15 residues. Trimming took off 5 bases at V and 0 bases at J, with 11 bases between the two ends. CDR1 is SGHNT, CDR2 YENEEA, per germline. CDR3 sequence: CASSPDASSGNTIYF. DNA for the CDR3: TGTGCCAGCAGCCCCGACGCCTCCTCTGGAAACACCATATATTTT.